The 8 T cell receptor beta chains below were found in one sample sequenced in a study of blood T cell repertoires in COVID-19. Profiling relied on immunoSEQ multiplex PCR, and the TCRdb table lists in-frame clones only, not all of them. The table records 210,000 or so clones, 89% of them present only once. Sequencing was performed on peripheral blood. These receptors were taken from a middle-aged woman with acute or convalescent COVID-19.

The chain carries TRBV5-8 and TRBJ1-1; TRBD1 aligns across 10 bases. The CDR3 is 16 amino acids. Germline V gene data show CDR1 as SGHTS and CDR2 as YDEGEE. The V segment lost 2 bases and the J segment 7 bases; nucleotides outside the gene matches: 11. Here the CDR3 reads CASSFVGTGANFEAFF. CDR3 DNA: TGTGCCAGCAGCTTCGTTGGGACAGGGGCCAATTTTGAAGCTTTCTTT.

V gene TRBV30 combines with J gene TRBJ1-3; D is ambiguous. In germline, CDR1 is GTSNPN, CDR2 SVGIG (reference sequence). Trimming cost V 0 bases and J 1 base, with 16 bases left between them. This CDR3 is 17 amino acids long. The DNA for the CDR3 is TGTGCCTGGAGTGTACGGCGGCAGCTTATTTCTGGAAACACCATATATTTT. Residues: CAWSVRRQLISGNTIYF.

The V call is TRBV27, the J call TRBJ1-6; TRBD1 is a possible D gene (5 bases). The length of the CDR3 is 16 residues. Trimming took 3 bases from V and 8 from J, leaving 17 bases between them. The germline V gene has CDR1 MNHEY and CDR2 SMNVEV (reference sequence). CDR3 protein: CASSFDSFSGDSPLHF. As DNA, the CDR3 is TGTGCCAGCAGTTTCGACAGTTTTAGTGGTGATTCACCCCTCCACTTT.

The chain links TRBV7-7 to TRBJ2-1; 9 bases fit TRBD1. Germline V CDR1 and CDR2: SSHAT, FNYEAQ (reference sequence). After removal of 6 bases from V and 3 bases from J, the junction contained 9 bases not matched to a gene. This CDR3 has 16 residues. CDR3 nucleotide sequence: TGTGCCAGCAGTTTGCCGGGGGACAGGGTCTACAATGAGCAGTTCTTC. Translation gives CASSLPGDRVYNEQFF.

This clone was observed a single time. The J gene is TRBJ2-2, the V gene TRBV19; 11 nucleotides agree with TRBD1. This CDR3 is built from 14 residues. From germline, CDR1 is LNHDA and CDR2 SQIVND (reference sequence). The ends lost 5 bases at V and 6 bases at J; junction bases unmatched: 2. As DNA, the CDR3 is TGTGCCAGTAGTGGGACAGGGGGTGCCGGGGAGCTGTTTTTT. It codes for CASSGTGGAGELFF.

V gene TRBV27 combines with J gene TRBJ2-1, with TRBD2 matching over 13 bases. Looked up from germline, CDR1 is MNHEY and CDR2 is SMNVEV (reference sequence). V dropped 6 bases and J dropped 0; count of bases not matched to a gene: 17. The length of the CDR3 is 21 residues. Here the CDR3 DNA reads TGTGCCAGCAGCATAGCGGGGCCACTAGCGGGGGGGCCTACCTCCTACAATGAGCAGTTCTTC. Its protein is CASSIAGPLAGGPTSYNEQFF.

This clone was found once. The chain combines TRBV10-2 with TRBJ1-5, with D perhaps matching TRBD1 (5 bases). V lost 7 bases and J lost 4, with 11 bases in between. The CDR3 contains 13 residues. Germline V gives CDR1 WSHSY, CDR2 SAAADI. CDR3 in amino acids: CASIGAVNQPQHF. CDR3 nucleotide sequence: TGCGCCAGCATTGGGGCAGTTAATCAGCCCCAGCATTTT.

This chain joins TRBV5-6 and TRBJ2-2, with a possible D match to TRBD1 (6 bases). Germline V lookup: CDR1 SGHDT, CDR2 YYEEEE. Trimming stripped 6 bases from V and 4 bases from J, with 13 bases between. The CDR3 runs to 14 residues. The CDR3 DNA is TGTGCCAGCACCGAAATGACAGGCACCGGGGAGCTGTTTTTT. Amino acids: CASTEMTGTGELFF.